What follows are 27 T cell receptor beta chains derived from one specimen sequenced in a study of cytomegalovirus exposure and HLA in healthy donors. 60 Vbeta and 13 Jbeta primers were used in PCR. TCRdb's copy holds only in-frame clones and misses some; the assay was immunoSEQ multiplex PCR. In the table there are 250,000 or so clones, around 90% of which are singletons. Sequencing was performed on PBMCs. Receptors were obtained from a girl aged 2 to 10 in good health and CMV-seronegative.

The chain uses TRBV5-4 and TRBJ1-1, with 8 bases fitting TRBD1. CDR1 and CDR2 (germline): SGHNT, YYREEE (reference sequence). The CDR3 length is 15 residues. V lost 1 base, J lost 1 base, and 3 bases stayed unmatched. For the CDR3, the DNA is TGTGCCAGCAGCTTGACAGGGGGAACGAACACTGAAGCTTTCTTT. Translating gives CASSLTGGTNTEAFF.

The V call is TRBV18, the J call TRBJ2-6; possibly TRBD2 for D (6 bases). V lost 6 bases to trimming and J lost 2 bases, with 17 bases between them. This CDR3 region has 17 residues. CDR1 KGHSH and CDR2 LQKENI come from the germline V gene. CDR3 region: CASSRNGEEAGANVLTF. In nucleotides, the CDR3 is TGTGCCAGCTCGAGGAACGGGGAGGAGGCTGGGGCCAACGTCCTGACTTTC.

The V call is TRBV27, the J call TRBJ2-7; 8 bases match TRBD1. Per the germline V gene, CDR1 is MNHEY and CDR2 is SMNVEV (reference sequence). This CDR3 comprises 17 residues. The junction had 10 bases not matched to a gene; V was cut back by 3 bases and J by 0 bases. The CDR3 DNA sequence: TGTGCCAGCAGTTTCAGACCGACAGGGGCGAGCTCCTACGAGCAGTACTTC. This codes for CASSFRPTGASSYEQYF.

The rearrangement links TRBV5-5 to TRBJ1-6; weak D call: TRBD1 (6 bases). This CDR3 contains 12 residues. CDR1 is SGHKS and CDR2 is YYEKEE in the germline V gene (reference sequence). V lost 4 bases to trimming and J lost 12 bases, with 11 bases between them. The CDR3: CASSAGVEPLHF. CDR3 DNA: TGTGCCAGCAGCGCAGGGGTAGAACCCCTCCACTTT.

The genes are TRBV7-8 and TRBJ1-2; TRBD1 is a possible D gene (5 bases). The ends were cut back, 5 bases at V and 3 bases at J, with 13 bases in the middle. Per the germline V gene, CDR1 is SGHVS and CDR2 is FQNEAQ. There are 14 residues in the CDR3. As DNA, the CDR3 is TGTGCCAGCAGCGACAGCCTCTCTGACTATGGCTACACCTTC. Amino acid sequence: CASSDSLSDYGYTF.

J is TRBJ2-7 and V is TRBV14; 12 positions match TRBD2. Germline values: CDR1 SGHDN, CDR2 FVKESK. V lost 3 bases and J lost 6; bases outside the gene matches: 9. CDR3 length: 16 amino acids. The CDR3 spells CASSQTAGLAGSEQYF. The DNA of the CDR3 is TGTGCCAGCAGCCAGACAGCTGGACTAGCGGGAAGCGAGCAGTACTTC.

The chain couples TRBV6-5 to TRBJ2-7, with 12 bases matching TRBD2. The CDR3 length is 15 residues. The ends lost 6 bases at V and 1 base at J; junction bases unmatched: 4. Germline V gene sequence: CDR1 MNHEY, CDR2 SVGAGI. CDR3 nucleotide sequence: TGTGCCAGCAGACCCGGACTAGCGGGATCCTACGAGCAGTACTTC. Residues: CASRPGLAGSYEQYF.

The rearrangement uses TRBV15 and TRBJ1-3; D is unclear. The CDR3 has 16 residues. The germline V gene has CDR1 LNHNV and CDR2 YYDKDF (reference sequence). V shed 0 bases and J shed 0 bases, with 9 bases lying between them. The CDR3 here is CATSRDSGFSGNTIYF. The CDR3 nucleotides are TGTGCCACCAGCAGAGATTCCGGGTTCTCTGGAAACACCATATATTTT. The full variable domain, with the rest looked up from reference TRBV15 and TRBJ1-3, is DAMVIQNPRYQVTQFGKPVTLSCSQTLNHNVMYWYQQKSSQAPKLLFHYYDKDFNNEADTPDNFQSRRPNTSFCFLDIRSPGLGDTAMYLCATSRDSGFSGNTIYFGEGSWLTVV.

The V and J genes are TRBV10-1 and TRBJ1-2, with D unresolved. Germline CDR1 reads WNHNN; CDR2 reads SYGVQD (reference sequence). Trimming shortened V by 3 bases and J by 2 bases, and 4 bases separated the two germline ends. The CDR3 has 12 amino acids. The CDR3 bases are TGCGCCAGCAGTGACTTAAACTATGGCTACACCTTC. Its translation: CASSDLNYGYTF.

The chain uses TRBV15 and TRBJ1-2; 8 positions match TRBD1. The CDR3 spans 14 residues. The germline V gene has CDR1 LNHNV and CDR2 YYDKDF (reference sequence). V lost 3 bases, J lost 6 bases, and 6 bases stayed unmatched. CDR3 nucleotide sequence: TGTGCCACCAGCAGTCCGGGACAGGCCCATGGCTACACCTTC. Its translation: CATSSPGQAHGYTF.

This sequence joins TRBV6-1 and TRBJ2-7; 7 bases map to TRBD2. This CDR3 spans 14 amino acids. The V and J ends lost 0 bases and 9 bases, in that order; junction bases with no gene match: 8. Germline assignment: CDR1 MNHNS and CDR2 SASEGT. The CDR3 bases are TGTGCCAGCAGTGAAGCGGGAGGGAGGGCTTGGCAGTACTTC. It encodes CASSEAGGRAWQYF.

This clone was recorded once. CDR3 amino acids: CSVETGDDRGFGYTF. The CDR3 DNA sequence: TGCAGCGTTGAAACTGGCGACGACAGGGGATTTGGCTACACCTTC. The rearrangement uses TRBV29-1 and TRBJ1-2, with 8 bases matching TRBD1. The CDR3 runs 15 residues. CDR1 and CDR2 from the germline V gene are SQVTM and ANQGSEA. The junction had 12 bases not matched to a gene; V was cut back by 2 bases and J by 7 bases.

The chain employs TRBV6-4 and TRBJ1-1, with a weak D call TRBD1 (5 bases). The length of the CDR3 is 13 residues. Germline CDR1 is MRHNA and CDR2 is SNTAGT. The V gene lost 4 bases and the J gene lost 2 bases, with 8 bases spanning the gap. CDR3 protein: CASSATVNTEAFF. As DNA, the CDR3 is TGTGCCAGCAGTGCGACAGTTAACACTGAAGCTTTCTTT.

This chain links TRBV18 with TRBJ1-4, with 7 bases matching TRBD1. This CDR3 is 16 amino acids long. J gave up 5 bases and V 2 bases, and 8 bases lay outside the gene matches. Germline V gives CDR1 KGHSH, CDR2 LQKENI. The CDR3 sequence is CASSPTTGNLNEKLFF. The CDR3 region has the DNA TGTGCCAGCTCACCAACGACAGGGAACCTAAATGAAAAACTGTTTTTT.

The chain uses TRBV7-6 and TRBJ2-5; a weak D match, TRBD1 (5 bases). Germline assignment: CDR1 SGHVS and CDR2 FNYEAQ. Trimming took 0 bases from V and 4 from J, leaving 12 bases between them. The CDR3 is made up of 15 amino acids. The CDR3 loop is CASSLAVLTVETQYF. The CDR3 DNA sequence: TGTGCCAGCAGCTTAGCGGTTTTGACAGTAGAGACCCAGTACTTC.

CDR3 nucleotide sequence: TGTGCCAGCAGCTTGGGTCCAGGGGGATATGGCTACACCTTC. Encoded protein: CASSLGPGGYGYTF. J is TRBJ1-2 and V is TRBV5-8; 7 bases align to TRBD1. The CDR3 spans 14 residues. The germline V gene encodes CDR1 SGHTS and CDR2 YDEGEE. The J segment lost 5 bases and the V segment lost 0 bases, leaving 4 bases of the junction unmatched.

In its sample, this clone was seen once. The chain is built from TRBV28 and TRBJ1-2; 7 nucleotides match TRBD1. The CDR3 spans 15 residues. Trimming removed 6 bases from V and 5 bases from J; junction bases left unmatched: 12. Germline assignment: CDR1 MDHEN and CDR2 SYDVKM. CDR3 region: CASSLSGGSWYGYTF. The CDR3 DNA sequence: TGTGCCAGCAGCCTTTCAGGGGGATCATGGTATGGCTACACCTTC.

This clone was observed once. V is TRBV6-1 and J is TRBJ1-2, with D unclear. This CDR3 region has 13 residues. V was shortened by 2 bases and J by 5 bases, with 9 bases between the two germline ends. CDR1 and CDR2 from the germline V gene are MNHNS and SASEGT. The CDR3 region has the DNA TGTGCCAGCAGTGAATTAAGAGGATATGGCTACACCTTC. As protein: CASSELRGYGYTF.

V is TRBV10-1 and J is TRBJ2-5; D might be TRBD2 (5 bases). V shed 5 bases and J shed 1 base, with 8 bases lying between them. The CDR3 extends over 13 amino acids. Germline V CDR1 and CDR2: WNHNN, SYGVQD (reference sequence). As DNA, the CDR3 is TGCGCCAGCAGTTCGGGGTTCCAAGAGACCCAGTACTTC. The encoded protein is CASSSGFQETQYF.

This chain uses TRBV30 with TRBJ2-7; 12 bases agree with TRBD2. Germline CDR1 and CDR2: GTSNPN and SVGIG (reference sequence). CDR3 length equals 14 residues. Unmatched junction bases numbered 2, after V lost 1 base and J lost 4 bases. This chain's CDR3 is CAWSETSGSYEQYF. The CDR3 DNA follows: TGTGCCTGGAGTGAGACTAGCGGGAGTTACGAGCAGTACTTC.

This chain connects TRBV2 to TRBJ2-3, with 16 positions matching TRBD2. Germline V gene lookup returns CDR1 SNHLY and CDR2 FYNNEI. The CDR3 covers 21 residues. The ends lost 4 bases at V and 3 bases at J; junction bases unmatched: 16. CDR3 in DNA: TGTGCCAGCAGTGTTAGACCGGGACTAGCGGGAGGGCCGACGAGTACAGATACGCAGTATTTT. Protein sequence: CASSVRPGLAGGPTSTDTQYF.

The chain couples TRBV30 to TRBJ2-3; the match to TRBD2 covers 10 bases. The CDR3 totals 14 residues. Germline trimming cut 8 bases from V and 6 bases from J; bases unmatched to any gene: 11. The V gene's germline CDR1 is GTSNPN and CDR2 SVGIG (reference sequence). CDR3 DNA: TGTGCCACCAAGAGAGCGGGGGGGCCTGATACGCAGTATTTT. This sequence encodes CATKRAGGPDTQYF.

This chain links TRBV2 with TRBJ2-1, with TRBD2 matching over 9 bases. The germline CDR1 and CDR2 sequences are SNHLY and FYNNEI. The V segment lost 6 bases and the J segment 2 bases; nucleotides outside the gene matches: 5. The CDR3 has 15 residues. This CDR3 is CASRESSGAYNEQFF. In DNA form, the CDR3 reads TGTGCCAGCAGGGAATCTAGCGGGGCCTACAATGAGCAGTTCTTC.

The chain couples TRBV19 to TRBJ2-5; possible D gene TRBD1, 7 bases. The J call is uncertain, as TRBJ2-7 better fits the DNA end. The length of the CDR3 is 15 residues. Per the germline V gene, CDR1 is LNHDA and CDR2 is SQIVND (reference sequence). This chain's CDR3 is CASSRDREVTYEQYF. The CDR3 coding sequence is TGTGCCAGTAGTAGAGACAGGGAGGTAACCTACGAGCAGTACTTC.

The genes are TRBV28 and TRBJ2-1; 9 positions agree with TRBD2. V lost 3 bases, J lost 0 bases, and 15 bases stayed unmatched. Per germline, CDR1 MDHEN and CDR2 SYDVKM. The CDR3 loop spans 20 amino acids. The CDR3 nucleotides read TGTGCCAGCAGTTTTTCGTCTAGCGGGGCCCTGATTAGCTCCTACAATGAGCAGTTCTTC. Translating it yields CASSFSSSGALISSYNEQFF.

The chain carries TRBV7-9 and TRBJ2-1; the D gene is possibly TRBD2 (6 bases). The CDR3 sequence is 15 residues long. Germline V gene sequence: CDR1 SEHNR, CDR2 FQNEAQ (reference sequence). V was shortened by 4 bases and J by 2 bases, with 12 bases between the two germline ends. The CDR3 here is CASSWGDPAYNEQFF. The CDR3, as DNA: TGTGCCAGCAGCTGGGGGGATCCTGCCTACAATGAGCAGTTCTTC. The full variable domain, in which reference TRBV7-9 and TRBJ2-1 provide the parts outside the CDR3, is DTGVSQNPRHKITKRGQNVTFRCDPISEHNRLYWYRQTLGQGPEFLTYFQNEAQLEKSRLLSDRFSAERPKGSFSTLEIQRTEQGDSAMYLCASSWGDPAYNEQFFGPGTRLTVL.

The chain has TRBV2 and TRBJ2-4, with TRBD2 matching 10 bases. Per germline, CDR1 SNHLY and CDR2 FYNNEI. V was clipped by 3 bases and J by 8 bases; unmatched bases: 7. The CDR3 consists of 15 residues. The CDR3 DNA reads TGTGCCAGCAGTGATCGCAGCGGGAGGGCCCACATTCAGTACTTC. This gives the protein CASSDRSGRAHIQYF.